The 2 T cell receptor beta chains below all came from one sample that was sequenced in a study of T cells in Graves' hyperthyroidism and ophthalmopathy. Researchers amplified the TCR beta CDR3 regions from RNA transcripts. HTBI primers were employed in a first-round RT-PCR of the TCR CDR3. TCRdb recomputed calls from the multiplex PCR reads with MiXCR, one row per CDR3 protein. The sample yields more than 650,000 distinct CDR3 sequences, about 14% seen once. The sequenced sample was blood. The source of these receptors is a woman aged 18-30 years with Graves' hyperthyroidism.

CDR3 bases: TGTGCCAGTAGTGGATTAAGGGAAAAACTGTTTTTT. Translation gives CASSGLREKLFF. The chain is built from TRBV19 and TRBJ1-4; no reliable D call. There are 12 residues in the CDR3. Trimming stripped 5 bases from V and 8 bases from J, with 9 bases between. Germline CDR1 and CDR2: LNHDA and SQIVND (reference sequence). The full variable domain, with the rest looked up from reference TRBV19 and TRBJ1-4, is DGGITQSPKYLFRKEGQNVTLSCEQNLNHDAMYWYRQDPGQGLRLIYYSQIVNDFQKGDIAEGYSVSREKKESFPLTVTSAQKNPTAFYLCASSGLREKLFFGSGTQLSVL.

This clonotype was seen repeatedly, ten times or more. This chain links TRBV7-3 with TRBJ2-5; D possibly matches TRBD1 or TRBD2 (7 bases each). The V gene's germline CDR1 is SGHTA and CDR2 FQGTGA. This CDR3 contains 19 residues. V was trimmed by 1 base and J by 5 bases, leaving 26 bases between them. The CDR3 DNA sequence: TGTGCCAGCAGCTTAAAGGGGGCTGGGGGCAGGGAGGGTTTGGAGACCCAGTACTTC. Its protein is CASSLKGAGGREGLETQYF.